One and the same sample provided the 27 T cell receptor beta chains below, sequenced in a study of T cells in Graves' hyperthyroidism and ophthalmopathy. The investigators amplified TCR beta CDR3 regions from RNA transcripts. The TCR CDR3 first-round RT-PCR relied on the HTBI primer set. One entry per CDR3 protein, called by TCRdb with MiXCR from the multiplex PCR reads. The table records about 520,000 distinct CDR3 sequences, less than 25% of them present only once. Sequenced: blood. The receptors were gathered from a woman in her twenties or thirties with Graves' ophthalmopathy.

This clonotype appeared many times. The V and J genes are TRBV20-1 and TRBJ1-5; D gene unclear. Germline CDR1 is DFQATT and CDR2 is SNEGSKA (reference sequence). The CDR3 is made up of 15 amino acids. Deletions cut 2 bases from V and 9 bases from J, with 20 bases between. Here the CDR3 DNA reads TGCAGTGCTAGACGTCAAACTACCGGGTTCAGGCCCCAGCATTTT. Translating it yields CSARRQTTGFRPQHF.

This clonotype was detected many times. V and J are TRBV5-4 and TRBJ2-4; D is tentatively TRBD1 or TRBD2 (5 bases each). V was shortened by 2 bases and J by 0 bases, with 12 bases between the two germline ends. CDR1 is SGHNT, CDR2 YYREEE, per germline (reference sequence). The CDR3 runs 16 residues. The CDR3 nucleotides are TGTGCCAGCAGCTTTTCCGGGACCCTAGCCAAAAACATTCAGTACTTC. This codes for CASSFSGTLAKNIQYF. The full variable domain, rest sourced from reference TRBV5-4 and TRBJ2-4, is ETGVTQSPTHLIKTRGQQVTLRCSSQSGHNTVSWYQQALGQGPQFIFQYYREEENGRGNFPPRFSGLQFPNYSSELNVNALELDDSALYLCASSFSGTLAKNIQYFGAGTRLSVL.

There are many counts of this clonotype. The DNA for the CDR3 is TGTGCCAGCTCACCGGGATTGAATTTTGGAAACACCGGGGAGCTGTTTTTT. This sequence encodes CASSPGLNFGNTGELFF. The gene calls are TRBV12-3 or TRBV12-4 and TRBJ2-2, with D possibly being TRBD2 (5 bases). Trimming stripped 8 bases from V and 2 bases from J, with 21 bases between. There are 17 residues in the CDR3.

This clonotype was seen a handful of times. The chain employs TRBV28 and TRBJ2-2; the match to TRBD1 covers 9 bases. Looked up from germline, CDR1 is MDHEN and CDR2 is SYDVKM. V lost 2 bases to trimming and J lost 5 bases; unmatched junction nucleotides: 3. The CDR3 spans 15 residues. Here the CDR3 DNA reads TGTGCCAGCAGTTTAACCGGGACAGGGACCGGGGAGCTGTTTTTT. Translating gives CASSLTGTGTGELFF.

This clonotype came up many times. The rearrangement links TRBV4-2 to TRBJ2-2; D ambiguous. This CDR3 contains 16 residues. CDR1 and CDR2 from the germline V gene are LGHNA and YNFKEQ. Between the trimmed V and J ends, which lost 0 bases and 1 base, there was a span of 9 bases. This CDR3 reads CASSQERPGNTGELFF. DNA of the CDR3: TGTGCCAGCAGCCAAGAAAGGCCGGGGAACACCGGGGAGCTGTTTTTT.

This clonotype occurred many times. This chain uses TRBV4-3 with TRBJ1-1, with D unclear. V was clipped by 6 bases and J by 0 bases, with 17 bases between them. The CDR3 is 16 residues long. Germline V gene sequence: CDR1 LGHNA, CDR2 YSLEER. In DNA form, the CDR3 reads TGCGCCAGCAGGCCGAGCCGTCAGCTTATGAACACTGAAGCTTTCTTT. Encoded protein: CASRPSRQLMNTEAFF.

The table lists this clonotype with a few counts. This rearrangement joins TRBV11-2 to TRBJ1-1; D is undetermined. The V gene's germline CDR1 is SGHAT and CDR2 FQNNGV. V was pared by 1 base and J by 1 base, with 7 bases between. CDR3 length: 14 amino acids. The CDR3 DNA is TGTGCCAGCAGCTTAGGAATCCGGAACACTGAAGCTTTCTTT. It encodes CASSLGIRNTEAFF.

The chain combines TRBV28 with TRBJ1-2; D not resolved. Trimming cost V 2 bases and J 4 bases, with 14 bases left between them. Germline V gene lookup returns CDR1 MDHEN and CDR2 SYDVKM. The CDR3 contains 15 residues. CDR3 residues: CASSLPQTDVYGYTF. The CDR3 DNA reads TGTGCCAGCAGTTTACCCCAGACCGACGTCTATGGCTACACCTTC.

This clonotype was seen many times. This chain links TRBV19 with TRBJ1-1; 9 positions agree with TRBD1. Germline V CDR1 and CDR2: LNHDA, SQIVND (reference sequence). The J segment lost 5 bases and the V segment lost 4 bases, leaving 5 bases of the junction unmatched. The CDR3 totals 14 residues. The CDR3 sequence: CASSTTGGKTEAFF. The CDR3 nucleotides read TGTGCCAGTAGTACGACAGGGGGTAAAACTGAAGCTTTCTTT.

Ten or more counts support this clonotype. The chain joins TRBV12-5 to TRBJ2-7, with 8 bases aligning to TRBD1. Germline loops: CDR1 LGHNT, CDR2 FRNRAP. This CDR3 comprises 13 residues. Germline trimming cut 9 bases from V and 5 bases from J; bases unmatched to any gene: 9. The CDR3 bases are TGTGCTAGCCGTAGGACAGGGAGTCACGAGCAGTACTTC. Its translation is CASRRTGSHEQYF.

The chain uses TRBV30 and TRBJ1-2; a weak D match, TRBD1 (5 bases). With 1 base removed from V and 4 bases from J, the gap between germline ends came to 10 bases. This CDR3 is 13 amino acids long. The germline gives CDR1 GTSNPN, CDR2 SVGIG (reference sequence). The CDR3: CAWSGGPIYGYTF. The CDR3 DNA is TGTGCCTGGAGTGGGGGACCGATCTATGGCTACACCTTC.

This chain joins TRBV7-9 and TRBJ1-1, with 8 bases that match TRBD1. CDR1 is SEHNR, CDR2 FQNEAQ, per germline (reference sequence). After removal of 5 bases from V and 5 bases from J, the junction contained 10 bases not matched to a gene. The CDR3 length is 15 residues. The DNA of the CDR3 is TGTGCCAGCAGCGAAGACAGGGGCGGGGGAACTGAAGCTTTCTTT. Translating gives CASSEDRGGGTEAFF.

The chain links TRBV19 to TRBJ1-1; D not certain. Per the germline V gene, CDR1 is LNHDA and CDR2 is SQIVND (reference sequence). The CDR3 is 13 amino acids. Between the trimmed V and J ends, which lost 6 bases and 1 base, there was a span of 9 bases. The CDR3 region is CASSWNTNTEAFF. Written as DNA, the CDR3 is TGTGCCAGTAGCTGGAATACGAACACTGAAGCTTTCTTT.

This clonotype was detected ten times or more. V is TRBV27 and J is TRBJ1-1; D not certain. Germline V CDR1 and CDR2: MNHEY, SMNVEV (reference sequence). The CDR3 has 17 amino acids. V was pared by 4 bases and J by 2 bases, with 20 bases between. The CDR3 DNA reads TGTGCCAGCAGTTCCAACCCTTCCAACACTGAAAACACTGAAGCTTTCTTT. This sequence encodes CASSSNPSNTENTEAFF.

This clonotype showed up many times. The chain couples TRBV5-8 to TRBJ2-5, with D unresolved. V was pared by 5 bases and J by 5 bases, with 7 bases between. The length of the CDR3 is 11 residues. Germline CDR1 SGHTS, CDR2 YDEGEE. CDR3 loop: CASRRTETQYF. The CDR3 DNA reads as TGTGCCAGCAGGCGGACCGAGACCCAGTACTTC. The full variable domain, with the rest looked up from reference TRBV5-8 and TRBJ2-5, is EAGVTQSPTHLIKTRGQQATLRCSPISGHTSVYWYQQALGLGLQFLLWYDEGEERNRGNFPPRFSGRQFPNYSSELNVNALELEDSALYLCASRRTETQYFGPGTRLLVL.

This clonotype has ten or more counts. This chain links TRBV12-3 or TRBV12-4 with TRBJ1-2; D possibly corresponds to TRBD1 (6 bases). The CDR3 has 17 amino acids. V lost 3 bases, J lost 0 bases, and 17 bases lay in between. The CDR3 nucleotides read TGTGCCAGCAGTTTTTGGGGGCCGACCTTCTCTAACTATGGCTACACCTTC. Amino acids: CASSFWGPTFSNYGYTF.

The rearrangement links TRBV28 to TRBJ1-2, with a tentative D call TRBD1 (5 bases). The CDR3 has 15 amino acids. Trimming shortened V by 6 bases and J by 2 bases, and 16 bases separated the two germline ends. The germline V gene has CDR1 MDHEN and CDR2 SYDVKM. The chain's CDR3 is CASRTLGPGNYGYTF. DNA of the CDR3: TGTGCCAGCAGAACCCTAGGCCCAGGGAACTATGGCTACACCTTC.

At least ten counts were recorded for this clonotype. The V and J genes are TRBV7-2 and TRBJ2-7; the D gene is possibly TRBD2 (5 bases). This CDR3 is 14 amino acids long. Germline CDR1 is SGHTA and CDR2 is FQGNSA. Trimming cost V 6 bases and J 9 bases, with 21 bases left between them. CDR3 DNA: TGTGCCAGCAGGGAAGTGGCGGGCGCCGGCGGGCAGTACTTC. The encoded protein is CASREVAGAGGQYF.

Many counts were recorded for this clonotype. This chain connects TRBV4-3 to TRBJ1-2; D is unclear. CDR3 length equals 15 residues. V dropped 2 bases and J dropped 5 bases, with 15 bases sitting between them. Looked up from germline, CDR1 is LGHNA and CDR2 is YSLEER. CDR3 in amino acids: CASSQSRVTGYGYTF. DNA for the CDR3: TGCGCCAGCAGCCAAAGTAGGGTGACGGGATATGGCTACACCTTC.

The rearrangement links TRBV28 to TRBJ2-2, with 9 nucleotides matching TRBD1. V gave up 2 bases and J gave up 2 bases; unmatched junction bases: 12. CDR3 length equals 19 residues. The germline CDR1 and CDR2 sequences are MDHEN and SYDVKM. CDR3 sequence: CASSLRQGGAGSNTGELFF. Here the CDR3 DNA reads TGTGCCAGCAGTTTACGACAGGGGGGAGCGGGAAGTAACACCGGGGAGCTGTTTTTT. Full variable domain (outside the CDR3, taken from reference TRBV28 and TRBJ2-2): DVKVTQSSRYLVKRTGEKVFLECVQDMDHENMFWYRQDPGLGLRLIYFSYDVKMKEKGDIPEGYSVSREKKERFSLILESASTNQTSMYLCASSLRQGGAGSNTGELFFGEGSRLTVL.

This clonotype was recorded at least ten times. The chain joins TRBV7-9 to TRBJ2-2; the D call may be TRBD1 or TRBD2 (5 bases each). V was shortened by 0 bases and J by 4 bases, with 9 bases between the two germline ends. This CDR3 has 15 residues. Germline V gives CDR1 SEHNR, CDR2 FQNEAQ (reference sequence). The CDR3 loop reads CASSLAQGVTGELFF. In DNA, the CDR3 is TGTGCCAGCAGCTTAGCCCAGGGAGTCACCGGGGAGCTGTTTTTT.

This clonotype occurred many times. This sequence joins TRBV4-1 and TRBJ2-5, with D perhaps matching TRBD1 (5 bases). The V gene's germline CDR1 is MGHRA and CDR2 YSYEKL. The ends were cut back, 3 bases at V and 3 bases at J, with 14 bases in the middle. The CDR3 runs 15 residues. CDR3 protein: CASSHLDQGEETQYF. CDR3 bases: TGCGCCAGCAGCCACCTCGACCAGGGTGAAGAGACCCAGTACTTC.

The chain has TRBV4-3 and TRBJ1-6, with 7 bases aligning to TRBD1. The V segment lost 0 bases and the J segment 7 bases; nucleotides outside the gene matches: 9. This CDR3 has 17 amino acids. From germline, CDR1 is LGHNA and CDR2 YSLEER. CDR3 sequence (DNA): TGCGCCAGCAGCCAAGATTGGAGAGGGGGCAGAAATTCACCCCTCCACTTT. Its translation is CASSQDWRGGRNSPLHF.

This clonotype was picked up a small number of times. The genes are TRBV7-2 and TRBJ2-5; D unclear. Per the germline V gene, CDR1 is SGHTA and CDR2 is FQGNSA. V was cut by 5 bases and J by 5 bases, with 15 bases left in between. The CDR3 is made up of 14 amino acids. The CDR3 sequence: CASSTEGFQETQYF. The CDR3 region has the DNA TGTGCCAGCAGCACAGAAGGGTTTCAGGAGACCCAGTACTTC.

This clonotype was seen many times. V usage is TRBV19 and J usage is TRBJ1-2; 7 bases align to TRBD1. Germline V lookup: CDR1 LNHDA, CDR2 SQIVND (reference sequence). The CDR3 is made up of 15 amino acids. J gave up 6 bases and V 0 bases, and 7 bases lay outside the gene matches. The CDR3 DNA follows: TGTGCCAGTAGTATAGATCTATCAGGGGGAGATGGCTACACCTTC. Protein: CASSIDLSGGDGYTF.

This clonotype was detected many times. The chain employs TRBV6-5 and TRBJ1-1, with no clear D. V was shortened by 6 bases and J by 5 bases, with 7 bases between the two germline ends. The CDR3 covers 11 residues. The germline V gene has CDR1 MNHEY and CDR2 SVGAGI. CDR3 bases: TGTGCCAGCAGGGGGTGGACTGAAGCTTTCTTT. It is translated as CASRGWTEAFF.

The V and J genes are TRBV20-1 and TRBJ2-7, with D perhaps TRBD1 (5 bases). Trimming left V 2 bases short and J 10 bases short, with 12 bases between. Germline CDR1 reads DFQATT; CDR2 reads SNEGSKA (reference sequence). The CDR3 extends over 11 amino acids. CDR3 loop: CSARTGRDQYF. CDR3 coding DNA: TGCAGTGCTAGAACAGGTCGAGATCAGTACTTC.